Each of the 7 T cell receptor beta chains below was sequenced from the same sample in a study of cytomegalovirus exposure and HLA in healthy donors. The PCR had 60 Vbeta and 13 Jbeta primers. TCRdb keeps only in-frame clones here, not all; method: immunoSEQ multiplex PCR. The sample has approximately 170,000 clones, approximately 88% seen once. Sequences were obtained from PBMCs. The receptors here all came from a boy between 2 and 10 years old in good health and CMV-seronegative.

V usage is TRBV5-4 and J usage is TRBJ2-7; D possibly corresponds to TRBD2 (6 bases). The CDR3 totals 13 residues. CDR1 and CDR2 (germline): SGHNT, YYREEE (reference sequence). The germline V and J ends were trimmed by 4 bases and 8 bases, with 16 bases remaining between them. For the CDR3, the DNA is TGTGCCAGCAGCCGGGACTCTGGAGGAAAGCAGTACGTC. It encodes CASSRDSGGKQYV.

This sequence joins TRBV10-2 and TRBJ2-3; 15 bases agree with TRBD2. The germline gives CDR1 WSHSY, CDR2 SAAADI. The CDR3 length is 16 residues. Trimming cost V 6 bases and J 6 bases; bases outside gene matches: 7. The CDR3: CASRRGLAGGADTQYF. In nucleotides, the CDR3 is TGCGCCAGCAGGAGGGGACTAGCGGGGGGAGCTGATACGCAGTATTTT.

The V and J genes are TRBV6-6 and TRBJ2-5; TRBD1 agrees at 9 bases. There are 15 residues in the CDR3. Trimming cost V 2 bases and J 4 bases; bases outside gene matches: 5. Germline-derived CDR1 and CDR2 are MNHNY and SVGAGI (reference sequence). In DNA form, the CDR3 reads TGTGCCAGCAGTTACCGGGGACAGGGCGGAGAGACCCAGTACTTC. Protein sequence: CASSYRGQGGETQYF.

This chain joins TRBV11-2 and TRBJ2-5, with D possibly being TRBD2 (5 bases). This CDR3 region has 14 residues. Germline V gene sequence: CDR1 SGHAT, CDR2 FQNNGV. The V gene lost 1 base and the J gene lost 5 bases, with 11 bases spanning the gap. The CDR3 region is CASSLVLGSETQYF. CDR3 DNA: TGTGCCAGCAGCTTAGTCTTAGGGAGTGAGACCCAGTACTTC.

The chain is built from TRBV27 and TRBJ1-2; 7 bases are shared with TRBD1. From germline, CDR1 is MNHEY and CDR2 SMNVEV (reference sequence). The J segment lost 4 bases and the V segment lost 2 bases, leaving 7 bases of the junction unmatched. The CDR3 totals 15 residues. Here the CDR3 reads CASSLVRGGRYGYTF. DNA for the CDR3: TGTGCCAGCAGTTTAGTAAGAGGGGGCCGCTATGGCTACACCTTC.

V is TRBV19 and J is TRBJ1-2; D is uncertain. The CDR3 runs 15 residues. Germline V gene sequence: CDR1 LNHDA, CDR2 SQIVND (reference sequence). The germline V and J ends were trimmed by 3 bases and 6 bases, with 17 bases remaining between them. CDR3 region: CASSIASGGYNGYTF. CDR3 DNA: TGTGCCAGTAGTATCGCGTCAGGAGGCTATAATGGCTACACCTTC.

The V call is TRBV7-9, the J call TRBJ1-4, with TRBD1 as a possible D gene (6 bases). Per germline, CDR1 SEHNR and CDR2 FQNEAQ (reference sequence). This CDR3 spans 14 amino acids. The V gene lost 5 bases and the J gene lost 4 bases, with 11 bases spanning the gap. The CDR3 is CASSVGGVNEKLFF. The CDR3 nucleotides read TGTGCCAGCAGCGTAGGGGGGGTTAATGAAAAACTGTTTTTT.